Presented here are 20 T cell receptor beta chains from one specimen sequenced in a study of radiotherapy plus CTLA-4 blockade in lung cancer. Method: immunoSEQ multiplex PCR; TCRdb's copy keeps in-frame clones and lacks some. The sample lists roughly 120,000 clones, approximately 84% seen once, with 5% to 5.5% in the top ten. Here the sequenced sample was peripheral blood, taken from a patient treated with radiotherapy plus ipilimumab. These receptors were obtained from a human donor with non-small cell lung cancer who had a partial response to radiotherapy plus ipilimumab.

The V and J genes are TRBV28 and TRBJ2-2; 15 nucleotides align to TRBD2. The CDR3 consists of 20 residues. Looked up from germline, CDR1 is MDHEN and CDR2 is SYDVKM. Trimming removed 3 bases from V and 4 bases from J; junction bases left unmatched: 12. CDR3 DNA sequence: TGTGCCAGCAGTTTTGGACTAGCGGGAGGGCCAAAGATAACCACCGGGGAGCTGTTTTTT. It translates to CASSFGLAGGPKITTGELFF.

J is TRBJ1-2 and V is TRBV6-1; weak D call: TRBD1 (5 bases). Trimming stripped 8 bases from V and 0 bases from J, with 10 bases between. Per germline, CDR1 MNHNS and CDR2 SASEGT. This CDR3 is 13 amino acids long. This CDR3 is CASGGEANYGYTF. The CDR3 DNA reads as TGTGCCAGCGGGGGGGAGGCTAACTATGGCTACACCTTC.

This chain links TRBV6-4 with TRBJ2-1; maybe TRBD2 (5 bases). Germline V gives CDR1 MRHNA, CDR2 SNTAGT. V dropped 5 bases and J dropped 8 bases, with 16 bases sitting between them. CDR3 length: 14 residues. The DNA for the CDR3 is TGTGCCAGCAGTCCGGGATATTGGAGCGATGAGCAGTTCTTC. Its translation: CASSPGYWSDEQFF.

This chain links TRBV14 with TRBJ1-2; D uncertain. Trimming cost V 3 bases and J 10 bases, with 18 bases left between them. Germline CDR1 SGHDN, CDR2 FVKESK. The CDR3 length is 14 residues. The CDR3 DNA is TGTGCCAGCAGCCAGGCTATTCTCATTGGAGACTACACCTTC. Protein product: CASSQAILIGDYTF.

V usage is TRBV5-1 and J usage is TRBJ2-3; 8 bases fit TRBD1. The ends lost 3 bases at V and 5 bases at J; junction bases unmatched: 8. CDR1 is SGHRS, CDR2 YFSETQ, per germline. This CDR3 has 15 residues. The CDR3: CASSSRQGFGDTQYF. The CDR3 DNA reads TGCGCCAGCAGCTCCCGACAGGGGTTCGGAGATACGCAGTATTTT.

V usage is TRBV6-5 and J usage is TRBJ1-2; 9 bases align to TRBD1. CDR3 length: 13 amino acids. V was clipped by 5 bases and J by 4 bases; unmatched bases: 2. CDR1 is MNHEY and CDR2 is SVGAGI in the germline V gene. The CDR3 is CASSRDRVYGYTF. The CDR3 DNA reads TGTGCCAGCAGTAGGGACAGGGTCTATGGCTACACCTTC.

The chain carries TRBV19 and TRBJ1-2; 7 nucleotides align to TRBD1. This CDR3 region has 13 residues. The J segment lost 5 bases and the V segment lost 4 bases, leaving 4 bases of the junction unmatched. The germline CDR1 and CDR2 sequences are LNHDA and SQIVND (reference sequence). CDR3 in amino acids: CASSTDRSYGYTF. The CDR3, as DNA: TGTGCCAGTAGTACGGACAGGTCGTATGGCTACACCTTC.

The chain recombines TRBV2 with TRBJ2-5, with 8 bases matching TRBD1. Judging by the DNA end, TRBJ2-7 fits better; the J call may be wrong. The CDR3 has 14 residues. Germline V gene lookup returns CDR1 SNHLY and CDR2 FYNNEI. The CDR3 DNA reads TGTGCCAGCAGGCGGACAGGGAGTTCTTTCGAGCAGTACTTC. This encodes CASRRTGSSFEQYF.

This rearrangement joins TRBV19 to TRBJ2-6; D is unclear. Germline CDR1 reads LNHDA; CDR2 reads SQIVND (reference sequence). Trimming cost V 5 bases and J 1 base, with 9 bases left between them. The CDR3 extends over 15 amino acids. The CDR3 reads CASSPTGSGANVLTF. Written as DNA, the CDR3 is TGTGCCAGTAGTCCCACCGGGTCTGGGGCCAACGTCCTGACTTTC.

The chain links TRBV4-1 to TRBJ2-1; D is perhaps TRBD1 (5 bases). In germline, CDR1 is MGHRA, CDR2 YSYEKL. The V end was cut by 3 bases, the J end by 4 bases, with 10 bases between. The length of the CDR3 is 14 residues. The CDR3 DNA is TGCGCCAGCAGCCAGACAGTCACTTACAATGAGCAGTTCTTC. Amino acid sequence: CASSQTVTYNEQFF.

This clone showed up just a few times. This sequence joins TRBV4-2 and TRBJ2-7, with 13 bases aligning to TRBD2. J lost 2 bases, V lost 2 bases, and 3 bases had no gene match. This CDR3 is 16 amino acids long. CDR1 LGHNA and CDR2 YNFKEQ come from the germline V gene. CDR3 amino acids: CASSQPGTSGAYEQYF. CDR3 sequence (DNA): TGTGCCAGCAGCCAACCTGGGACTAGCGGGGCCTACGAGCAGTACTTC.

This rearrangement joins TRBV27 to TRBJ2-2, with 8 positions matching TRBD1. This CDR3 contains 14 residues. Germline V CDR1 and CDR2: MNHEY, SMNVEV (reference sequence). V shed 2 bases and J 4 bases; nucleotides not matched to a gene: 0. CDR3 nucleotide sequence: TGTGCCAGCAGTTTAGACAGGGGCACCGGGGAGCTGTTTTTT. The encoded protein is CASSLDRGTGELFF.

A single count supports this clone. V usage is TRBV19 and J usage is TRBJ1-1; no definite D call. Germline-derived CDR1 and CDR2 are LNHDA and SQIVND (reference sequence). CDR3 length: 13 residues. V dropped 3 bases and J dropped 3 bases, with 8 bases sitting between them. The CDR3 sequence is CASSMLLDTEAFF. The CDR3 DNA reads TGTGCCAGTAGTATGCTATTAGACACTGAAGCTTTCTTT.

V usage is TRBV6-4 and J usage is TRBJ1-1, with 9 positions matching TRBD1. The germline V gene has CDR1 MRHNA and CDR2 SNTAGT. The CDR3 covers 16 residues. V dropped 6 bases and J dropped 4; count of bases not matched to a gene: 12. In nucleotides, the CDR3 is TGTGCCAGCAGCCGAGAAGTGGGACAGGGTGCCACTGAAGCTTTCTTT. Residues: CASSREVGQGATEAFF.

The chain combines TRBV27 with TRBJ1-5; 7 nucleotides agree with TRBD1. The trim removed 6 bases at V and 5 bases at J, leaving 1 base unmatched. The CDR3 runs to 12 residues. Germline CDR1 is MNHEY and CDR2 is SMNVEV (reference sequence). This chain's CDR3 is CASRGGHQPQHF. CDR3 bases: TGTGCCAGCAGAGGGGGCCATCAGCCCCAGCATTTT.

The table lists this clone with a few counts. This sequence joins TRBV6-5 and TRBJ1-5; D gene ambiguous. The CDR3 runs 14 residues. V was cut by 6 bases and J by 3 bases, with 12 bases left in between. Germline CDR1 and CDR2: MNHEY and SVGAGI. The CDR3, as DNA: TGTGCCAGCAGAAGGGAGGGTGACAATCAGCCCCAGCATTTT. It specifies CASRREGDNQPQHF.

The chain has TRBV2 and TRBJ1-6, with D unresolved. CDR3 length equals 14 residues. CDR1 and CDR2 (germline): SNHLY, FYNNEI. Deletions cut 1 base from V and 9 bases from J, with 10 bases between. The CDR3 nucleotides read TGTGCCAGCAGTGAAGGGCGCGGTCCTTCACCCCTCCACTTT. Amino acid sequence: CASSEGRGPSPLHF. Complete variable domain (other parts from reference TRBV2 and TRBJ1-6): EPEVTQTPSHQVTQMGQEVILRCVPISNHLYFYWYRQILGQKVEFLVSFYNNEISEKSEIFDDQFSVERPDGSNFTLKIRSTKLEDSAMYFCASSEGRGPSPLHFGNGTRLTVT.

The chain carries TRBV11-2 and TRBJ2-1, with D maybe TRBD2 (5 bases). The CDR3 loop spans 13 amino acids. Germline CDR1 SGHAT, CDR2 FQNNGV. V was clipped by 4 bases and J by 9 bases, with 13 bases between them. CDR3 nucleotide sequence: TGTGCCAGCAGCTCCCTCGGGGTAGGTGAGCAGTTCTTC. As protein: CASSSLGVGEQFF.

CDR3 sequence: CASSQATGVEEKLFF. As DNA, the CDR3 is TGCGCCAGCAGCCAAGCGACAGGGGTCGAGGAAAAACTGTTTTTT. The chain employs TRBV4-1 and TRBJ1-4; 8 nucleotides align to TRBD1. In germline, CDR1 is MGHRA, CDR2 YSYEKL. CDR3 length: 15 residues. J was trimmed by 8 bases and V by 1 base; bases with no gene match: 6.

The CDR3 spells CATSRNRLGGELFF. The CDR3, as DNA: TGTGCCACCAGCAGAAATAGACTGGGCGGGGAGCTGTTTTTT. This chain links TRBV15 with TRBJ2-2; D is unresolved. The CDR3 sequence is 14 residues long. From germline, CDR1 is LNHNV and CDR2 YYDKDF (reference sequence). V lost 2 bases, J lost 7 bases, and 11 bases lay in between. Based on the CDR3 plus reference TRBV15 and TRBJ2-2, the full variable domain is DAMVIQNPRYQVTQFGKPVTLSCSQTLNHNVMYWYQQKSSQAPKLLFHYYDKDFNNEADTPDNFQSRRPNTSFCFLDIRSPGLGDTAMYLCATSRNRLGGELFFGEGSRLTVL.